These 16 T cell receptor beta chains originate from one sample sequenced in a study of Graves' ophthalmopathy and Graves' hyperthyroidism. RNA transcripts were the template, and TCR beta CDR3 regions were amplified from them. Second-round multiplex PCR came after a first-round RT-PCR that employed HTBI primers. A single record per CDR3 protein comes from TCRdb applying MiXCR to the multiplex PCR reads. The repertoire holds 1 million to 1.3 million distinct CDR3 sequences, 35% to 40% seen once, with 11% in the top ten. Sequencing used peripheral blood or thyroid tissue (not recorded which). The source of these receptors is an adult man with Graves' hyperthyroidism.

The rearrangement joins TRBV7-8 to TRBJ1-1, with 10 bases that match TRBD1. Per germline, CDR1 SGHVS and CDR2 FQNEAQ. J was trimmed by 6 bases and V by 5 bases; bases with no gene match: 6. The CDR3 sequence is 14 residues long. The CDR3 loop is CASSQGQGPAEAFF. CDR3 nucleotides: TGTGCCAGCAGCCAGGGACAGGGGCCGGCTGAAGCTTTCTTT.

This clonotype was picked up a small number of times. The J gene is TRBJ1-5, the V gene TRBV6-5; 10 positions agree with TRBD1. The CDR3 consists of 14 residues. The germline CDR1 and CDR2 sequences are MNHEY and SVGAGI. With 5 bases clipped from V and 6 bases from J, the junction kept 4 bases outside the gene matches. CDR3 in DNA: TGTGCCAGCAGTGACAGGGGGCTCTCTCAGCCCCAGCATTTT. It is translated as CASSDRGLSQPQHF.

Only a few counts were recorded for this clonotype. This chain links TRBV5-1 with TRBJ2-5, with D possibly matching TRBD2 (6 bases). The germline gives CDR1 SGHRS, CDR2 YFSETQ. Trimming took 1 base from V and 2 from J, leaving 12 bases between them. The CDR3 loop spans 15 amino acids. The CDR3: CASSLRGLDQETQYF. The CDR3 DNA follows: TGCGCCAGCAGCTTGAGGGGACTTGATCAAGAGACCCAGTACTTC.

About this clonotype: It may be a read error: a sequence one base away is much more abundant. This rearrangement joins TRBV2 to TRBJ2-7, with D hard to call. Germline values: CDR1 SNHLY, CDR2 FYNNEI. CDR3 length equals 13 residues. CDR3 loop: CAISSRRMSEQYF. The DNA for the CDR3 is TGTGCCATCAGTTCCCGCAGGATGAGCGAGCAGTACTTC.

Written as DNA, the CDR3 is TGCAGCGTTGAGCCTACTGATAATCAAGAGACCCAGTACTTC. Protein product: CSVEPTDNQETQYF. The V call is TRBV29-1, the J call TRBJ2-5; D is unresolved. The germline V gene has CDR1 SQVTM and CDR2 ANQGSEA. V lost 3 bases and J lost 2, with 13 bases in between. The CDR3 totals 14 residues.

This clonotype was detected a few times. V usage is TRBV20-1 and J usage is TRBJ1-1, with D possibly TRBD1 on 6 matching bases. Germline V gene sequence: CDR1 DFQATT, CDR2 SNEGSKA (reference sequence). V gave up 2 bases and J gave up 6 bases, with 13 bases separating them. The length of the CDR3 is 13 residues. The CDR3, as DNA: TGCAGTGCTAGATGGAGGGGGAGAGCTGAAGCTTTCTTT. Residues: CSARWRGRAEAFF.

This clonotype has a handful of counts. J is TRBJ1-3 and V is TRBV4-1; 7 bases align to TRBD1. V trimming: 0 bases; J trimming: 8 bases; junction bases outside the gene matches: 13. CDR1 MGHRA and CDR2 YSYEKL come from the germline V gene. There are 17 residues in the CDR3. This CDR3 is CASSQDGGGSLSDTIYF. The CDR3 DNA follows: TGCGCCAGCAGCCAAGATGGAGGGGGCAGCCTATCCGACACCATATATTTT.

The CDR3 region is CSARDLYNEQFF. In DNA form, the CDR3 reads TGCAGTGCTAGAGATCTCTACAATGAGCAGTTCTTC. The rearrangement joins TRBV20-1 to TRBJ2-1, with D hard to call. V shed 0 bases and J shed 3 bases, with 3 bases lying between them. CDR1 is DFQATT and CDR2 is SNEGSKA in the germline V gene (reference sequence). CDR3 length equals 12 residues.

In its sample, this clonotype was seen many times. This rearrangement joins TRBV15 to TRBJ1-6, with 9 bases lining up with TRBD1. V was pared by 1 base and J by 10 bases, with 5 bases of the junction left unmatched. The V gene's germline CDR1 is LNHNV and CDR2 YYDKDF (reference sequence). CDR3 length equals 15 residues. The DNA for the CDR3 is TGTGCCACCAGCAGAGCCGGGACAGGGTCATCACCCCTCCACTTT. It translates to CATSRAGTGSSPLHF.

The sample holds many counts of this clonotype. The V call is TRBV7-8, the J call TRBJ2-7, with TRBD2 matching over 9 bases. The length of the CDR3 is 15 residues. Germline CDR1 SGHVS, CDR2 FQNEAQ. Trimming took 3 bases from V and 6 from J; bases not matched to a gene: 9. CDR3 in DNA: TGTGCCAGCAGCTTTGTAGCGGGGGTATCTTCCGAGCAGTACTTC. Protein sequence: CASSFVAGVSSEQYF.

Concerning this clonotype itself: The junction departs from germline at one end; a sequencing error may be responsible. The CDR3 loop is CASSYGLAGLNTGELFF. The CDR3 DNA is TGTGCCAGCAGTTACGGTCTAGCGGGACTAAACACCGGGGAGCTGTTTTTT. V and J are TRBV10-3 and TRBJ2-2; 9 bases are a match to TRBD2. Germline V lookup: CDR1 ENHRY, CDR2 SYGVKD. The CDR3 is 17 residues long.

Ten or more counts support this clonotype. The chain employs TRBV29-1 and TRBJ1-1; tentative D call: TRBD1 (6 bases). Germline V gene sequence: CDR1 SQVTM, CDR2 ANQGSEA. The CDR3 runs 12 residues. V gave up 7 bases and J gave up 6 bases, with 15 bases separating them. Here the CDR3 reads CSGTTGLAEAFF. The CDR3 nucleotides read TGCAGCGGCACAACAGGGTTGGCTGAAGCTTTCTTT.

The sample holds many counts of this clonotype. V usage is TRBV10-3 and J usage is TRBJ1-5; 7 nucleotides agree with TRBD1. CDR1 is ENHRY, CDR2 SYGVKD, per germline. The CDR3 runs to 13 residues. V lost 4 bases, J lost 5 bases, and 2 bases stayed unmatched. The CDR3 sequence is CAISAGGDQPQHF. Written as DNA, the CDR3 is TGTGCCATCAGTGCAGGGGGAGATCAGCCCCAGCATTTT.

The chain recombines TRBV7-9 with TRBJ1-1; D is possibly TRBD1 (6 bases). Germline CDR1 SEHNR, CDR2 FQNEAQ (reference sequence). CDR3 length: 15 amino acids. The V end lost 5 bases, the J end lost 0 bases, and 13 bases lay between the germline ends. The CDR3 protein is CASSPGRDMNTEAFF. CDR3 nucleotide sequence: TGTGCCAGCAGCCCAGGACGGGACATGAACACTGAAGCTTTCTTT. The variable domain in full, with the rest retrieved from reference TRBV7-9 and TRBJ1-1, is DTGVSQNPRHKITKRGQNVTFRCDPISEHNRLYWYRQTLGQGPEFLTYFQNEAQLEKSRLLSDRFSAERPKGSFSTLEIQRTEQGDSAMYLCASSPGRDMNTEAFFGQGTRLTVV.

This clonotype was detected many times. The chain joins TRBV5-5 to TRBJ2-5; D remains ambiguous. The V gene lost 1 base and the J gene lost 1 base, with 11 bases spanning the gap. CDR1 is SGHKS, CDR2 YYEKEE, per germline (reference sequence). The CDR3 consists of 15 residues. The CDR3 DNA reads TGTGCCAGCAGCTTGAGTCTCTCCGGCCAAGAGACCCAGTACTTC. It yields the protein CASSLSLSGQETQYF.

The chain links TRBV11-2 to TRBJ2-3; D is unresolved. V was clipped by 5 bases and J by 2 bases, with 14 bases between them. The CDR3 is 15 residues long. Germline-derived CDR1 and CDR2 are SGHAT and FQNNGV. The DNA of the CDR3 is TGTGCCAGCAGCGCCCTTCGCCGAGTCACAGATACGCAGTATTTT. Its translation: CASSALRRVTDTQYF.